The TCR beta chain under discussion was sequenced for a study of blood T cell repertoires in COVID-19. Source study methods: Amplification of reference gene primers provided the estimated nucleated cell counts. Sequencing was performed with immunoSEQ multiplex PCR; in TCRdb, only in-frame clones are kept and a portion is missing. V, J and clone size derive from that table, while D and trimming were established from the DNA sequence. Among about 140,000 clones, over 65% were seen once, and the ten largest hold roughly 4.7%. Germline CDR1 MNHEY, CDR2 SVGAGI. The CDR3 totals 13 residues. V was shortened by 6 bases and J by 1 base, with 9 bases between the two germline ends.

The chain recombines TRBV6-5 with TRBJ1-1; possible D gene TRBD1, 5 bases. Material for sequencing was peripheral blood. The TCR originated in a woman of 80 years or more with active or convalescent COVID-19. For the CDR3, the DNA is TGTGCCAGCAGAATAACAGGGAACACTGAAGCTTTCTTT. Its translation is CASRITGNTEAFF.